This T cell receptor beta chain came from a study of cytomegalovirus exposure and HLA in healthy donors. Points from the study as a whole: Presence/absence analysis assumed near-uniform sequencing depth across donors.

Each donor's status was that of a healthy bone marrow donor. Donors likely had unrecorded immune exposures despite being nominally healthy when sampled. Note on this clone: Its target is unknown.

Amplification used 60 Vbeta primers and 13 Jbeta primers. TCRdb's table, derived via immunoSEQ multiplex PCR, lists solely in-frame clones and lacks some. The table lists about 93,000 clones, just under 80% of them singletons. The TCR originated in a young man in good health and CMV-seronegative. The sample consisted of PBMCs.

The CDR3 is CASSAGTGGNNQPQHF. In nucleotides, the CDR3 is TGTGCCAGCAGCGCGGGGACAGGGGGCAACAATCAGCCCCAGCATTTT. The V call is TRBV7-9, the J call TRBJ1-5; 12 bases map to TRBD1. J was trimmed by 3 bases and V by 5 bases; bases with no gene match: 5. Germline CDR1 SEHNR, CDR2 FQNEAQ (reference sequence). This CDR3 has 16 amino acids.